The 31 T cell receptor beta chains below come from one sample, sequenced in a study of long-term antiretroviral therapy in people with HIV. Survey level was the resolution at which the v3.0 immunoSEQ assay ran. Libraries were prepared by immunoSEQ multiplex PCR; TCRdb keeps only in-frame clonotypes and omits some of them. The sample has approximately 9,600 clones; 65% to 85% are singletons. Sequencing used unsorted PBMCs, obtained 0.3 years before starting antiretroviral therapy. The receptors originated from a man aged 30 to 45 with HIV.

The chain uses TRBV2 and TRBJ2-3; 8 bases are shared with TRBD2. V was pared by 6 bases and J by 2 bases, with 13 bases of the junction left unmatched. Germline V gene lookup returns CDR1 SNHLY and CDR2 FYNNEI. This CDR3 region has 17 residues. CDR3 region: CASRGNSGTINTDTQYF. The CDR3 DNA is TGTGCCAGCAGGGGAAATAGCGGGACCATCAACACAGATACGCAGTATTTT.

The CDR3 DNA reads as TGTGCCAGCAGTTACTCGGCAGGCCCCCTCGAGCAGTACTTC. Translating gives CASSYSAGPLEQYF. The chain links TRBV6-5 to TRBJ2-7; D not certain. Germline V gene sequence: CDR1 MNHEY, CDR2 SVGAGI. V lost 0 bases to trimming and J lost 6 bases, with 12 bases between them. CDR3 length: 14 amino acids.

The rearrangement joins TRBV20-1 to TRBJ1-1, with D unresolved. The CDR3 has 10 amino acids. Germline lookup yields CDR1 DFQATT and CDR2 SNEGSKA (reference sequence). V gave up 6 bases and J gave up 10 bases, with 12 bases separating them. DNA of the CDR3: TGCAGTGCCCCTTGGCGGGGAGCTTTCTTT. It codes for CSAPWRGAFF.

This chain links TRBV12-5 with TRBJ1-1, with unresolved D. Germline CDR1 reads LGHNT; CDR2 reads FRNRAP. The CDR3 is 14 amino acids. Trimming removed 1 base from V and 1 base from J, with 7 bases in between. The CDR3 sequence is CASGLEGPNTEAFF. CDR3 sequence (DNA): TGTGCTAGTGGTTTGGAGGGCCCGAACACTGAAGCTTTCTTT.

In this sample, this clone turned up once. The genes are TRBV7-2 and TRBJ2-7; 9 bases agree with TRBD1. This CDR3 region has 14 residues. CDR1 is SGHTA, CDR2 FQGNSA, per germline. Germline trimming cut 5 bases from V and 4 bases from J; bases unmatched to any gene: 6. Here the CDR3 DNA reads TGTGCCAGCAGCCTACAGGGGGCTCGATACGAGCAGTACTTC. As protein: CASSLQGARYEQYF.

Within the sample, this clone is large (0.1 to 1%). The chain uses TRBV27 and TRBJ2-1; D is undetermined. V was shortened by 0 bases and J by 6 bases, with 6 bases between the two germline ends. The CDR3 runs to 13 residues. The germline gives CDR1 MNHEY, CDR2 SMNVEV (reference sequence). CDR3 sequence (DNA): TGTGCCAGCAGTTTATCGCCCCTCAATGAGCAGTTCTTC. It specifies CASSLSPLNEQFF.

The chain couples TRBV28 to TRBJ2-2; 9 bases are shared with TRBD1. The V and J ends lost 5 bases and 3 bases, in that order; junction bases with no gene match: 7. Germline V gene data show CDR1 as MDHEN and CDR2 as SYDVKM. The CDR3 runs to 16 residues. DNA for the CDR3: TGTGCCAGCAGTATCCCGGGACAGGGTTACACCGGGGAGCTGTTTTTT. Translated, it gives CASSIPGQGYTGELFF.

The J gene is TRBJ2-7, the V gene TRBV5-6; the D gene is possibly TRBD2 (5 bases). The V gene's germline CDR1 is SGHDT and CDR2 YYEEEE. The CDR3 has 16 amino acids. The germline V and J ends were trimmed by 7 bases and 2 bases, with 22 bases remaining between them. The CDR3 DNA sequence: TGTGCCAGCCAACTTTACCGGGGTCCGGGTCCCTACGAGCAGTACTTC. Translation gives CASQLYRGPGPYEQYF.

Of note for this clone: At one end the junction does not follow the germline gene, possibly because of a read error. This sequence joins TRBV4-2 and TRBJ2-7; 7 bases agree with TRBD2. The CDR3 runs 16 residues. CDR1 is LGHNA and CDR2 is YNFKEQ in the germline V gene. The CDR3: CVSSQDATGGLYEQYF. In DNA, the CDR3 is TGTGTCAGCAGCCAAGATGCGACGGGAGGTCTCTACGAGCAGTACTTC.

CDR3 in amino acids: CASSQYEGYNEQFF. The CDR3 DNA reads TGCGCCAGCAGCCAATACGAGGGGTACAATGAGCAGTTCTTC. The genes are TRBV4-3 and TRBJ2-1; either TRBD1 or TRBD2 may supply D (5 bases each). The germline V gene encodes CDR1 LGHNA and CDR2 YSLEER. The CDR3 consists of 14 residues. V was shortened by 2 bases and J by 4 bases, with 9 bases between the two germline ends.

The chain couples TRBV27 to TRBJ1-1; maybe TRBD1 (5 bases). Per germline, CDR1 MNHEY and CDR2 SMNVEV (reference sequence). V was pared by 5 bases and J by 1 base, with 20 bases between. The CDR3 consists of 17 residues. CDR3: CASSAPDSFGPNTEAFF. The CDR3 DNA reads TGTGCCAGCAGTGCACCCGACAGTTTCGGTCCGAACACTGAAGCTTTCTTT.

The V call is TRBV7-2, the J call TRBJ2-1; TRBD1 agrees at 10 bases. The V gene's germline CDR1 is SGHTA and CDR2 FQGNSA. The junction had 7 bases not matched to a gene; V was cut back by 7 bases and J by 1 base. The CDR3 length is 16 residues. CDR3: CASNPGQGGSYNEQFF. The CDR3 DNA is TGTGCCAGCAACCCTGGACAGGGGGGGTCCTACAATGAGCAGTTCTTC.

V is TRBV13 and J is TRBJ2-1; 13 bases agree with TRBD2. This CDR3 has 15 amino acids. With 3 bases clipped from V and 5 bases from J, the junction kept 1 base outside the gene matches. CDR1 is PRHDT and CDR2 is FYEKMQ in the germline V gene (reference sequence). CDR3 amino acids: CASSLGTSGNNEQFF. Here the CDR3 DNA reads TGTGCCAGCAGCTTGGGGACTAGCGGGAACAATGAGCAGTTCTTC.

CDR3 sequence (DNA): TGTGCCAGCAGCGCGGGGGGAGTAGAGACCCAGTACTTC. Protein: CASSAGGVETQYF. The chain employs TRBV13 and TRBJ2-5; TRBD2 agrees at 8 bases. CDR3 size: 13 residues. Looked up from germline, CDR1 is PRHDT and CDR2 is FYEKMQ (reference sequence). The J segment lost 4 bases and the V segment lost 5 bases, leaving 3 bases of the junction unmatched.

Only one count was recorded for this clone. The rearrangement uses TRBV4-2 and TRBJ1-2; tentative D call: TRBD1 (5 bases). CDR1 and CDR2 (germline): LGHNA, YNFKEQ. V was clipped by 0 bases and J by 3 bases, with 14 bases between them. The length of the CDR3 is 16 residues. CDR3 sequence: CASSQDRGRRDYGYTF. The CDR3 DNA follows: TGTGCCAGCAGCCAAGATAGGGGCAGGAGGGACTATGGCTACACCTTC.

This rearrangement joins TRBV7-8 to TRBJ2-5; 12 nucleotides line up with TRBD1. The CDR3 is 16 residues long. Germline V gene data show CDR1 as SGHVS and CDR2 as FQNEAQ. The junction had 8 bases not matched to a gene; V was cut back by 5 bases and J by 4 bases. CDR3 in DNA: TGTGCCAGCAGCCCGGAATGGGACAGGGGGCTAGAGACCCAGTACTTC. Amino acid sequence: CASSPEWDRGLETQYF.

The chain joins TRBV11-2 to TRBJ2-1, with no clear D. The CDR3 covers 16 residues. The ends were cut back, 3 bases at V and 0 bases at J, with 12 bases in the middle. Germline V gene sequence: CDR1 SGHAT, CDR2 FQNNGV. The CDR3 coding sequence is TGTGCCAGCAGCTTTGGCGGTTCGAGCTCCTACAATGAGCAGTTCTTC. It specifies CASSFGGSSSYNEQFF.

The genes are TRBV11-3 and TRBJ2-3; tentatively, D is TRBD2 (5 bases). From germline, CDR1 is SGHNT and CDR2 YENEEA. V was clipped by 1 base and J by 4 bases, with 18 bases between them. The CDR3 has 17 amino acids. This chain's CDR3 is CASSLGVLSDGADTQYF. The CDR3 DNA is TGTGCCAGCAGCTTAGGGGTTCTGAGCGACGGGGCAGATACGCAGTATTTT.

This clone appeared a few times. This sequence joins TRBV5-1 and TRBJ1-3; weak D call: TRBD1 (6 bases). Trimming cost V 0 bases and J 0 bases, with 19 bases left between them. The CDR3 runs to 19 residues. Germline lookup yields CDR1 SGHRS and CDR2 YFSETQ. The CDR3 reads CASSLARTARNSSGNTIYF. CDR3 bases: TGCGCCAGCAGCTTGGCCAGGACAGCACGAAACAGCTCTGGAAACACCATATATTTT.

CDR3 DNA sequence: TGTGCCAGCACAGGACAGGCCGACTCGTACGAGCAGTACTTC. It encodes CASTGQADSYEQYF. This chain joins TRBV6-1 and TRBJ2-7; 7 bases agree with TRBD1. The germline CDR1 and CDR2 sequences are MNHNS and SASEGT. Germline trimming cut 7 bases from V and 4 bases from J; bases unmatched to any gene: 10. This CDR3 contains 14 residues.

This chain uses TRBV4-2 with TRBJ2-1; D tentatively reads TRBD1 or TRBD2 (5 bases each). V lost 1 base to trimming and J lost 0 bases, with 7 bases between them. The CDR3 has 15 residues. In germline, CDR1 is LGHNA, CDR2 YNFKEQ. The CDR3 sequence is CASSQGGSSYNEQFF. CDR3 DNA sequence: TGTGCCAGCAGCCAAGGGGGGAGCTCCTACAATGAGCAGTTCTTC.

This rearrangement joins TRBV5-5 to TRBJ1-2, with D tentatively TRBD1 (5 bases). This CDR3 is 15 amino acids long. The germline V and J ends were trimmed by 4 bases and 4 bases, with 17 bases remaining between them. Germline V gene data show CDR1 as SGHKS and CDR2 as YYEKEE (reference sequence). The CDR3, as DNA: TGTGCCAGCAGCGACGGGTCCAAAGGGGTCTATGGCTACACCTTC. The encoded protein is CASSDGSKGVYGYTF.

The chain recombines TRBV7-2 with TRBJ2-7; D ambiguous. The germline gives CDR1 SGHTA, CDR2 FQGNSA. Trimming removed 1 base at V and 5 bases at J, with 9 bases between. The CDR3 sequence is 13 residues long. In DNA form, the CDR3 reads TGTGCCAGCAGCTTAGTTGGGGAAGACGAGCAGTACTTC. It yields the protein CASSLVGEDEQYF.

The chain couples TRBV15 to TRBJ2-2, with 10 bases aligning to TRBD2. With 2 bases clipped from V and 6 bases from J, the junction kept 3 bases outside the gene matches. This CDR3 region has 15 residues. Germline values: CDR1 LNHNV, CDR2 YYDKDF (reference sequence). The CDR3 region has the DNA TGTGCCACCAGCAGACAACTAGCGGGATCCGGGGAGCTGTTTTTT. Protein product: CATSRQLAGSGELFF. The variable domain in full, completed from reference TRBV15 and TRBJ2-2, reads DAMVIQNPRYQVTQFGKPVTLSCSQTLNHNVMYWYQQKSSQAPKLLFHYYDKDFNNEADTPDNFQSRRPNTSFCFLDIRSPGLGDTAMYLCATSRQLAGSGELFFGEGSRLTVL.

The chain joins TRBV5-1 to TRBJ1-4; TRBD1 might be the D (5 bases). V was cut by 3 bases and J by 6 bases, with 15 bases left in between. The CDR3 has 15 amino acids. From germline, CDR1 is SGHRS and CDR2 YFSETQ. DNA for the CDR3: TGCGCCAGCAGCTCCTGGGACCGAAAGGATGAAAAACTGTTTTTT. Translating it yields CASSSWDRKDEKLFF.

The chain links TRBV19 to TRBJ1-5, with a possible D match to TRBD1 (5 bases). CDR1 is LNHDA and CDR2 is SQIVND in the germline V gene (reference sequence). The V and J ends lost 6 bases and 3 bases respectively, with 12 bases between them. CDR3 size: 14 residues. CDR3 loop: CASRRETANQPQHF. CDR3 nucleotide sequence: TGTGCCAGTAGACGGGAGACAGCCAATCAGCCCCAGCATTTT.

The chain is built from TRBV2 and TRBJ2-3, with D possibly TRBD2 on 5 matching bases. CDR3 length equals 16 residues. With 3 bases removed from V and 0 bases from J, the gap between germline ends came to 13 bases. CDR1 and CDR2 (germline): SNHLY, FYNNEI. The CDR3: CASSDGRVTSTDTQYF. Written as DNA, the CDR3 is TGTGCCAGCAGTGATGGGCGGGTTACTAGCACAGATACGCAGTATTTT.

This clone was found once. The chain joins TRBV30 to TRBJ2-3; TRBD1 matches 10 bases. V was clipped by 2 bases and J by 4 bases; unmatched bases: 6. CDR1 GTSNPN and CDR2 SVGIG come from the germline V gene (reference sequence). The CDR3 runs 15 residues. CDR3 sequence (DNA): TGTGCCTGGAGTAAGGGGGACAGGGGCGCAGATACGCAGTATTTT. Protein: CAWSKGDRGADTQYF.

The chain has TRBV6-5 and TRBJ2-2; TRBD1 matches at 9 bases. The CDR3 runs to 14 residues. Germline CDR1 is MNHEY and CDR2 is SVGAGI. Losses at the gene ends were 6 bases for V and 8 bases for J; bases not matched to a gene: 7. The CDR3 bases are TGTGCCAGCAGCTCGGGACAGGGCACGGGGGAGCTGTTTTTT. It encodes CASSSGQGTGELFF.

The V gene is TRBV6-6, the J gene TRBJ2-5; no clear D. V was pared by 7 bases and J by 2 bases, with 17 bases between. Germline V gene sequence: CDR1 MNHNY, CDR2 SVGAGI (reference sequence). This CDR3 spans 15 amino acids. The CDR3: CASKFSRRNQETQYF. As DNA, the CDR3 is TGTGCCAGCAAGTTCTCGAGAAGAAATCAAGAGACCCAGTACTTC.

This clone was recorded once. The chain recombines TRBV7-2 with TRBJ2-3; a possible D gene is TRBD2 (5 bases). Germline loops: CDR1 SGHTA, CDR2 FQGNSA. This CDR3 region has 15 residues. The germline V and J ends were trimmed by 5 bases and 0 bases, with 12 bases remaining between them. Here the CDR3 reads CASSPTSASTDTQYF. DNA of the CDR3: TGTGCCAGCAGCCCCACTAGTGCTAGCACAGATACGCAGTATTTT.